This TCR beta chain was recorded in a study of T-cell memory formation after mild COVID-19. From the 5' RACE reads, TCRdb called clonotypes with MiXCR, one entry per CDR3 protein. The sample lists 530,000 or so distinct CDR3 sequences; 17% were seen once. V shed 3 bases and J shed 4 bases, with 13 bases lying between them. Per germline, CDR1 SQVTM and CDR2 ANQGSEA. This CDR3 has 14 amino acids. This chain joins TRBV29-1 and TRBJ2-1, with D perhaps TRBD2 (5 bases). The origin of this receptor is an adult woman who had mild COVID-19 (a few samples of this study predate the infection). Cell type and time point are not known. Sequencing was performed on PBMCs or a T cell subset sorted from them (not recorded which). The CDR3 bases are TGCAGCGTTGATCAGGCGGACTCTTACAATGAGCAGTTCTTC. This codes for CSVDQADSYNEQFF.